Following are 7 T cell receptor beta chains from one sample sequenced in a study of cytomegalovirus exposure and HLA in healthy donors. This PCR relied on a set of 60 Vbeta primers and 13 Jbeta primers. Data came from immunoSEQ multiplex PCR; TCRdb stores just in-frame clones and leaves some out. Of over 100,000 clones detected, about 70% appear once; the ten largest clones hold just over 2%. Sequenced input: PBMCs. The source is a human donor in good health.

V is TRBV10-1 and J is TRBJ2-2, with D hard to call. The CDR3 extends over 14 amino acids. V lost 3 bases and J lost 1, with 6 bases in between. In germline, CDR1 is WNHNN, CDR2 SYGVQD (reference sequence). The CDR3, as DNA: TGCGCCAGCAGTGACAGACTGAACACCGGGGAGCTGTTTTTT. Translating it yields CASSDRLNTGELFF.

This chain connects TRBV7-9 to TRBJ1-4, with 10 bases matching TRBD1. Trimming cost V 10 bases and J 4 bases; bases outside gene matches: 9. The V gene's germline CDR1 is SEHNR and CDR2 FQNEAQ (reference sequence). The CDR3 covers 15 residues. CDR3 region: CATDRGRVDNEKLFF. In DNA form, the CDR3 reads TGTGCCACCGACAGGGGGCGGGTAGATAATGAAAAACTGTTTTTT.

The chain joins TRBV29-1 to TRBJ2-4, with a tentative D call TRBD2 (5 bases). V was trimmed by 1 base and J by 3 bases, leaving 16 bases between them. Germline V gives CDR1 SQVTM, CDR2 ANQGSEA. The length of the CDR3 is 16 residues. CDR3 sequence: CSVEGRGYWGKNIQYF. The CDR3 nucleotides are TGCAGCGTTGAAGGTAGAGGGTACTGGGGCAAAAACATTCAGTACTTC.

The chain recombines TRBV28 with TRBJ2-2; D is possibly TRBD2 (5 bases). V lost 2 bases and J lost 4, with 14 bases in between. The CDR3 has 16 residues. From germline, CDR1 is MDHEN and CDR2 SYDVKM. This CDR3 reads CASSLIPLRGTGELFF. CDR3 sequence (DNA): TGTGCCAGCAGTTTAATCCCCCTACGGGGCACCGGGGAGCTGTTTTTT.

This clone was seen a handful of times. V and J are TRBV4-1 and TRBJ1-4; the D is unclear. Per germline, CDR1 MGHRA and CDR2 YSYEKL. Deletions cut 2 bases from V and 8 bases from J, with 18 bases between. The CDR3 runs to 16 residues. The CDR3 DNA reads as TGCGCCAGCAGCCAACTACGATCGCGGATTGAGGAAAAACTGTTTTTT. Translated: CASSQLRSRIEEKLFF.

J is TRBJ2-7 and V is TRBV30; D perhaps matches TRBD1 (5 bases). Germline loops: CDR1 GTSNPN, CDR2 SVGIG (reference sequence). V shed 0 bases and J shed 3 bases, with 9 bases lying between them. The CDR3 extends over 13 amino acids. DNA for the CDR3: TGTGCCTGGAGTGTAGGGGAAGGCTACGAGCAGTACTTC. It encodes CAWSVGEGYEQYF. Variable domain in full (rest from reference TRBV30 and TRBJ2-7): SQTIHQWPATLVQPVGSPLSLECTVEGTSNPNLYWYRQAAGRGLQLLFYSVGIGQISSEVPQNLSASRPQDRQFILSSKKLLLSDSGFYLCAWSVGEGYEQYFGPGTRLTVT.

The CDR3, as DNA: TGTGCCAGCAGGGGACAGGGGCAGGGCCAGCCCCAGCATTTT. Protein product: CASRGQGQGQPQHF. The rearrangement links TRBV28 to TRBJ1-5, with 10 bases that match TRBD1. The germline V gene encodes CDR1 MDHEN and CDR2 SYDVKM. The V gene end was trimmed by 6 bases and the J gene end by 7 bases; junction bases not matched to a gene: 6. CDR3 size: 14 residues.